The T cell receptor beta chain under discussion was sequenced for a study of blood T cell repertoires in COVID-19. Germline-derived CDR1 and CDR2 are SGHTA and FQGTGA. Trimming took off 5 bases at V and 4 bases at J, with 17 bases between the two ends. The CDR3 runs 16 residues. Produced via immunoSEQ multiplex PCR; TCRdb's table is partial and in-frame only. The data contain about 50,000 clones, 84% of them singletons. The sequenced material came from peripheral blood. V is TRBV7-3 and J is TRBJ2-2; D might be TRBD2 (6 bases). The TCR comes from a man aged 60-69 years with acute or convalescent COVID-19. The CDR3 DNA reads TGTGCCAGCAGCCTTGAGACTAGAGCGACCACCGGGGAGCTGTTTTTT. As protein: CASSLETRATTGELFF.